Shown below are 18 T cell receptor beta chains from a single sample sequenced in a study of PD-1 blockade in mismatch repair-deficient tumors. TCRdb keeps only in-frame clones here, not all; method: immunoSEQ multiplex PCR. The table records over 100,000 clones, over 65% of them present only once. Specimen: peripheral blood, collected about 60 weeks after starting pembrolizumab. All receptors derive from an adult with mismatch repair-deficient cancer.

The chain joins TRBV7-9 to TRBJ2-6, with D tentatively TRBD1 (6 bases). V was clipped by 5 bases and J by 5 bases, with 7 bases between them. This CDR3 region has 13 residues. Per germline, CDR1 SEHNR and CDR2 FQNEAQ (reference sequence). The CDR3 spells CASSRDRANVLTF. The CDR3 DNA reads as TGTGCCAGCAGCCGGGACAGGGCCAACGTCCTGACTTTC.

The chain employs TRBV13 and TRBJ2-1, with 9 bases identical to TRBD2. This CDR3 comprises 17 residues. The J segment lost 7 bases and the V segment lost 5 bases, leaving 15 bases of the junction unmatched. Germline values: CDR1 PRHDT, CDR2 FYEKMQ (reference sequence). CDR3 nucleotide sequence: TGTGCCAGCAGCCACCGGGTAATAGCGGGGGTGATTAATGAGCAGTTCTTC. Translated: CASSHRVIAGVINEQFF.

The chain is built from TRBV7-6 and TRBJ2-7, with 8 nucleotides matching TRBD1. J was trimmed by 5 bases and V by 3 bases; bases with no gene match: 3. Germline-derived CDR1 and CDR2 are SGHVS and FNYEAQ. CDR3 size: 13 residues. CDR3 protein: CASSLTDRDEQYF. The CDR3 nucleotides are TGTGCCAGCAGCTTGACGGACAGGGACGAGCAGTACTTC.

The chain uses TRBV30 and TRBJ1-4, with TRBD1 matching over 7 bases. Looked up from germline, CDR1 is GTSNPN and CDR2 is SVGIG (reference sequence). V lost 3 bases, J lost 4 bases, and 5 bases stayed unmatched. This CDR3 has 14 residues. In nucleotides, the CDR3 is TGTGCCTGGAGGGACAGGAGATATAATGAAAAACTGTTTTTT. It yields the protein CAWRDRRYNEKLFF.

The CDR3 sequence: CASREQGLGTEAFF. CDR3 sequence (DNA): TGTGCCAGCAGAGAACAGGGCTTGGGCACTGAAGCTTTCTTT. The chain recombines TRBV6-1 with TRBJ1-1, with D possibly TRBD1 on 6 matching bases. Trimming took 6 bases from V and 4 from J, leaving 15 bases between them. Germline loops: CDR1 MNHNS, CDR2 SASEGT. The CDR3 runs to 14 residues.

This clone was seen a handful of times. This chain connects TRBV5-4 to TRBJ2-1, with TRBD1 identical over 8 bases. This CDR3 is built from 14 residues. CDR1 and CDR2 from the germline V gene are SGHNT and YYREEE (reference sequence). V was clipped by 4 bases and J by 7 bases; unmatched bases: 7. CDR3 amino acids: CASSLQTGGNEQFF. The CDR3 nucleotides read TGTGCCAGCAGCCTCCAAACAGGGGGGAATGAGCAGTTCTTC.

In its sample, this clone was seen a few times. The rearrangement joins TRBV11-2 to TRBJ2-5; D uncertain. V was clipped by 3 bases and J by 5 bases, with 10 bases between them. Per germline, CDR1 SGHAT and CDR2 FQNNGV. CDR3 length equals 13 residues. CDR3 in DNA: TGTGCCAGCAGCTTTGCAGGTGATGAGACCCAGTACTTC. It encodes CASSFAGDETQYF.

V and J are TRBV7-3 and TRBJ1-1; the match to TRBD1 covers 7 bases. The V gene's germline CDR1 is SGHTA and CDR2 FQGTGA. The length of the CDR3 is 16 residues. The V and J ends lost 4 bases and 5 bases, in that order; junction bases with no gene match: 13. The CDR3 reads CASSSDRAQGGTEAFF. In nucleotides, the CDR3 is TGTGCCAGCAGCTCTGACCGGGCCCAGGGGGGGACTGAAGCTTTCTTT. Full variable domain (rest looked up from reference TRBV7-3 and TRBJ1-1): GAGVSQTPSNKVTEKGKYVELRCDPISGHTALYWYRQSLGQGPEFLIYFQGTGAADDSGLPNDRFFAVRPEGSVSTLKIQRTERGDSAVYLCASSSDRAQGGTEAFFGQGTRLTVV.

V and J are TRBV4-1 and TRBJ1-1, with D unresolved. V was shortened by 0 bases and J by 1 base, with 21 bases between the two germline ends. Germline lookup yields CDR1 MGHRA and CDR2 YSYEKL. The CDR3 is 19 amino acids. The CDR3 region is CASSQDYLVGRPKNTEAFF. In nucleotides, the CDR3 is TGCGCCAGCAGCCAAGATTATTTAGTCGGCAGGCCAAAGAACACTGAAGCTTTCTTT.

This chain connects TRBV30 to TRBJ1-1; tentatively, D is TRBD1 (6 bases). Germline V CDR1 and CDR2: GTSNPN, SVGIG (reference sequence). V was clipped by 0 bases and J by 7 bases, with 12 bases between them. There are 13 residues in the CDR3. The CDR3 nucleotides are TGTGCCTGGAGTGTGGGCAGGGGAAATGAAGCTTTCTTT. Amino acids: CAWSVGRGNEAFF.

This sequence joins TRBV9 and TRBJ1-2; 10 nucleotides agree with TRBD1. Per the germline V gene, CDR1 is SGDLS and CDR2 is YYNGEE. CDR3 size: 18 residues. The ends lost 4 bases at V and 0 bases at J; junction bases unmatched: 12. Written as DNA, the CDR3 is TGTGCCAGCAGCCCCGACCGGGACAGGGGCATTCCTAACTATGGCTACACCTTC. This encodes CASSPDRDRGIPNYGYTF.

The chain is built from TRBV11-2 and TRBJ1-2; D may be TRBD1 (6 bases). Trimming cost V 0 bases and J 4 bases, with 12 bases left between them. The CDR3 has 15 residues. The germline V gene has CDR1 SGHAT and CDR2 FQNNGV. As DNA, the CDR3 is TGTGCCAGCAGCTTAGAACGGGGGCCCGTCTATGGCTACACCTTC. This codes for CASSLERGPVYGYTF.

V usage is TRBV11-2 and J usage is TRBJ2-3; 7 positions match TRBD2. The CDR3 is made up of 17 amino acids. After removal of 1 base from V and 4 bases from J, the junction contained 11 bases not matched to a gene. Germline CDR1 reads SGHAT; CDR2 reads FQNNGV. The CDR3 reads CASSLGVAGVGADTQYF. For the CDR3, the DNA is TGTGCCAGCAGCTTAGGGGTCGCGGGGGTCGGGGCAGATACGCAGTATTTT.

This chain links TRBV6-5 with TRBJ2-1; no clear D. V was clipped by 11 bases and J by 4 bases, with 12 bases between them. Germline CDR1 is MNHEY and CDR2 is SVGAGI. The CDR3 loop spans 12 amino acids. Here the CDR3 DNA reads TGTGCCGTCTGGGGTTTATACAATGAGCAGTTCTTC. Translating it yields CAVWGLYNEQFF.

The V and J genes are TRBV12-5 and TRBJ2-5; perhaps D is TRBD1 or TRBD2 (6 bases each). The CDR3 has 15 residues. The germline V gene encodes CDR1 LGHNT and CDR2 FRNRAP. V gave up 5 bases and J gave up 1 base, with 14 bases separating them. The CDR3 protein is CASGPPRGLQETQYF. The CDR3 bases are TGTGCTAGTGGTCCCCCCCGGGGGCTCCAAGAGACCCAGTACTTC.

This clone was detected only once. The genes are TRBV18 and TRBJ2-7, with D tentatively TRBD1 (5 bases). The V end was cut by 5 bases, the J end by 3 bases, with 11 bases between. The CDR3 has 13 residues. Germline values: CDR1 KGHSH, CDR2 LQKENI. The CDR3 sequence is CASSGSQGYEQYF. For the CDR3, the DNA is TGTGCCAGCTCAGGGTCTCAGGGCTACGAGCAGTACTTC.

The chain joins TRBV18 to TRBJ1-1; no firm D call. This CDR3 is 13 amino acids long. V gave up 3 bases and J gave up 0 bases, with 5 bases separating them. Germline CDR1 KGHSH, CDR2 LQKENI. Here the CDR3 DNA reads TGTGCCAGCTCACCCGGTGTGAACACTGAAGCTTTCTTT. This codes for CASSPGVNTEAFF.

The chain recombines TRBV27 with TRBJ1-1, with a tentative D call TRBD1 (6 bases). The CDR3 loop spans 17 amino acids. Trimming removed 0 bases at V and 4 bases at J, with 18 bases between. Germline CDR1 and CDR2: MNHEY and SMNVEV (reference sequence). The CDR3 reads CASSLSGAGGLSTEAFF. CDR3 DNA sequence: TGTGCCAGCAGTTTATCGGGCGCCGGGGGGCTTAGCACTGAAGCTTTCTTT.